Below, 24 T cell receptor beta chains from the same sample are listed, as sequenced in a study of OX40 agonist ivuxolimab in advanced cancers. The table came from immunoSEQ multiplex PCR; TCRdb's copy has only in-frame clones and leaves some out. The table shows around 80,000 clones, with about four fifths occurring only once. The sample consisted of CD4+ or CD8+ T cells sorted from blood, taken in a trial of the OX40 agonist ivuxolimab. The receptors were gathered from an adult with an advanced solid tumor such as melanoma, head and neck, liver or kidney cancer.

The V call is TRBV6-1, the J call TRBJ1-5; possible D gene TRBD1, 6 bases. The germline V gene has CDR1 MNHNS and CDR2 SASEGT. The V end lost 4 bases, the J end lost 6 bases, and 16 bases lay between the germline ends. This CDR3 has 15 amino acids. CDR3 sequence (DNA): TGTGCCAGCAGTGCCGGATATCAGGGGACTCAGCCCCAGCATTTT. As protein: CASSAGYQGTQPQHF.

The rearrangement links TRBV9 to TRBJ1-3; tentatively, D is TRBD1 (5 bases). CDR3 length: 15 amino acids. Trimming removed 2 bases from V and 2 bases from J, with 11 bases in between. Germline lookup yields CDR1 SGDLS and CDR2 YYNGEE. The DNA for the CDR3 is TGTGCCAGCAGCGTTTCCGGGACGGCTGGAAACACCATATATTTT. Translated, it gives CASSVSGTAGNTIYF.

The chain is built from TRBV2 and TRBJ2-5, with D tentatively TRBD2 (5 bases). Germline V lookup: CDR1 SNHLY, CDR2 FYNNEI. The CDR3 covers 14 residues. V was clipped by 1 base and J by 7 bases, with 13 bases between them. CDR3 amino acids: CASSEDNLAGTQYF. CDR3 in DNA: TGTGCCAGCAGTGAAGACAACTTGGCGGGGACCCAGTACTTC.

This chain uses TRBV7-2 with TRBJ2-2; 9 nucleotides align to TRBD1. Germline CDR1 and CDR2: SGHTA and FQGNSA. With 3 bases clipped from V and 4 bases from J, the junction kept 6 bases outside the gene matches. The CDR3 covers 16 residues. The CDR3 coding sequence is TGTGCCAGCAGCTTCACAGGGACAGGGTTCACCGGGGAGCTGTTTTTT. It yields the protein CASSFTGTGFTGELFF.

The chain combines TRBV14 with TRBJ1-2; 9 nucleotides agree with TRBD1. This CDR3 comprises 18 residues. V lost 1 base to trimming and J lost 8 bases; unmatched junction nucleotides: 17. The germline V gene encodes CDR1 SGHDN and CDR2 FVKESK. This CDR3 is CASSQVRGAGTGPRGYTF. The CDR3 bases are TGTGCCAGCAGCCAAGTGAGAGGGGCCGGGACAGGGCCACGGGGCTACACCTTC. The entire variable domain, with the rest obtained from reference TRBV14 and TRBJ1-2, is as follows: EAGVTQFPSHSVIEKGQTVTLRCDPISGHDNLYWYRRVMGKEIKFLLHFVKESKQDESGMPNNRFLAERTGGTYSTLKVQPAELEDSGVYFCASSQVRGAGTGPRGYTFGSGTRLTVV.

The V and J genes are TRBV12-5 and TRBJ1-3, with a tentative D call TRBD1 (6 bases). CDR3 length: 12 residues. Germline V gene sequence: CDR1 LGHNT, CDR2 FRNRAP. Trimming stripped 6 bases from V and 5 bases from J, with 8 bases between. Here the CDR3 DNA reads TGTGCTAGTGGGGACAGTCGAAACACCATATATTTT. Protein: CASGDSRNTIYF.

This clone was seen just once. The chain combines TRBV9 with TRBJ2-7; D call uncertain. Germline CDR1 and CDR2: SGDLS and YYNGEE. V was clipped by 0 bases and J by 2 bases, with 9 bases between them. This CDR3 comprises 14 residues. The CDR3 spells CASSVDFGAYEQYF. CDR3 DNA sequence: TGTGCCAGCAGCGTAGATTTTGGGGCCTACGAGCAGTACTTC.

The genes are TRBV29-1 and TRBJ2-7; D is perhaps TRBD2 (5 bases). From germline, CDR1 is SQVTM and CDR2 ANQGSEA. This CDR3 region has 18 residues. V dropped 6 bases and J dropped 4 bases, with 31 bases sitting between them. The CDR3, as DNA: TGCAGCGTCGGGATCTTTCTGGGTACCCGACTGGGAAGGTACGAGCAGTACTTC. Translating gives CSVGIFLGTRLGRYEQYF.

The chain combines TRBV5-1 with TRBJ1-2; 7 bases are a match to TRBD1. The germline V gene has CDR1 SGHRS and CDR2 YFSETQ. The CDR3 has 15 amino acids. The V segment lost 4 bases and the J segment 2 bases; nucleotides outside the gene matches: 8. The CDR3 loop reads CASSPGTVQNYGYTF. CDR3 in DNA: TGCGCCAGCAGCCCGGGGACAGTTCAGAACTATGGCTACACCTTC.

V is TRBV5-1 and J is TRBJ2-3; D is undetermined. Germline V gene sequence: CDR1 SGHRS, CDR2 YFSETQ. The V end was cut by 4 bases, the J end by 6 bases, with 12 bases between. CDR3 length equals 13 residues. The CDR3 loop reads CASSPWTPDTQYF. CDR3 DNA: TGCGCCAGCAGCCCCTGGACCCCGGATACGCAGTATTTT.

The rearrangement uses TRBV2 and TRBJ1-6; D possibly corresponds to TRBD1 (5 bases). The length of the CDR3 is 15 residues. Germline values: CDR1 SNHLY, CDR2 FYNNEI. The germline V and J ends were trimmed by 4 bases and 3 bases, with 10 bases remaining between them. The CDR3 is CASSGRGDYNSPLHF. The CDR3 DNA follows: TGTGCCAGCAGTGGGAGAGGGGACTATAATTCACCCCTCCACTTT. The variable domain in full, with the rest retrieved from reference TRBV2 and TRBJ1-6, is EPEVTQTPSHQVTQMGQEVILRCVPISNHLYFYWYRQILGQKVEFLVSFYNNEISEKSEIFDDQFSVERPDGSNFTLKIRSTKLEDSAMYFCASSGRGDYNSPLHFGNGTRLTVT.

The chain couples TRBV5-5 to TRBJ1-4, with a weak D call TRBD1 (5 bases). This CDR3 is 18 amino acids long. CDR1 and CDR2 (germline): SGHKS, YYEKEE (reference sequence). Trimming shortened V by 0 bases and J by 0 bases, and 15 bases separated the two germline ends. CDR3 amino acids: CASSLGLARDSTNEKLFF. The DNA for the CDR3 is TGTGCCAGCAGCTTGGGTTTAGCCAGGGATTCAACTAATGAAAAACTGTTTTTT.

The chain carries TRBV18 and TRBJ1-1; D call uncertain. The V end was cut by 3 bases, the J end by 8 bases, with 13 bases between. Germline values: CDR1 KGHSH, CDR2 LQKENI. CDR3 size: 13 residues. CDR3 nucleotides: TGTGCCAGCTCACCCCAACAGCATGCCGAAGCTTTCTTT. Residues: CASSPQQHAEAFF.

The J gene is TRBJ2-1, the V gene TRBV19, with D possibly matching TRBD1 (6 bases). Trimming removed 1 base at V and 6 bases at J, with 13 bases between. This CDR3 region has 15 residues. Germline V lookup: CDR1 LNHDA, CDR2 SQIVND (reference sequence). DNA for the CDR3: TGTGCCAGTAGTATAGGTAGGACAGAGCGCAATGAGCAGTTCTTC. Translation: CASSIGRTERNEQFF.

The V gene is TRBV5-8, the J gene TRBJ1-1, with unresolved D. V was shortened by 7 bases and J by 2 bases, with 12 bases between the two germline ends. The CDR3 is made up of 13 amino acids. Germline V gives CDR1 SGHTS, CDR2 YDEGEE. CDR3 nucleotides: TGTGCCAGCGGACGGCGACTTAACACTGAAGCTTTCTTT. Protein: CASGRRLNTEAFF.

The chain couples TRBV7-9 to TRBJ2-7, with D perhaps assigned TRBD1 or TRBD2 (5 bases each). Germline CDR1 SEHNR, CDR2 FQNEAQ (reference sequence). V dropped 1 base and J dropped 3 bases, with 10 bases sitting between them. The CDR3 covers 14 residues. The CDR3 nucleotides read TGTGCCAGCAGCTTAGGGGGGACCCTCTACGAGCAGTACTTC. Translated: CASSLGGTLYEQYF. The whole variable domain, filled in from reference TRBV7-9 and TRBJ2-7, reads DTGVSQNPRHKITKRGQNVTFRCDPISEHNRLYWYRQTLGQGPEFLTYFQNEAQLEKSRLLSDRFSAERPKGSFSTLEIQRTEQGDSAMYLCASSLGGTLYEQYFGPGTRLTVT.

CDR3 region: CASKGGGVVDTQYF. The CDR3 bases are TGTGCCAGTAAGGGCGGAGGGGTAGTAGATACGCAGTATTTT. V and J are TRBV19 and TRBJ2-3, with D maybe TRBD2 (6 bases). Germline assignment: CDR1 LNHDA and CDR2 SQIVND (reference sequence). The CDR3 is 14 residues long. The ends were cut back, 7 bases at V and 5 bases at J, with 16 bases in the middle.

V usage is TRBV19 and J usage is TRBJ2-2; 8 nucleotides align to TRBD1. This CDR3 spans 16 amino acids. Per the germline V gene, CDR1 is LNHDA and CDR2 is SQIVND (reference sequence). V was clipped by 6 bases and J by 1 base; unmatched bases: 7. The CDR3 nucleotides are TGTGCCAGTAGACCATTAACAGGGGGGAACACCGGGGAGCTGTTTTTT. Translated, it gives CASRPLTGGNTGELFF.

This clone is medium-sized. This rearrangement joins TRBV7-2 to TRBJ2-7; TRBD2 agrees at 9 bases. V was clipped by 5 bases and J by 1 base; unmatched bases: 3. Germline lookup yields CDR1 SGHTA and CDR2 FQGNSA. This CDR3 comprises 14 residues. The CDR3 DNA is TGTGCCAGCAGCACTACTAGCGGGTCCTACGAGCAGTACTTC. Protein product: CASSTTSGSYEQYF.

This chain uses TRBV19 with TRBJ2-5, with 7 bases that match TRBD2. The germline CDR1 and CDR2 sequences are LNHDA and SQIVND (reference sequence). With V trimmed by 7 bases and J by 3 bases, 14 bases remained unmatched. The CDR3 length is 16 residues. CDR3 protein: CASTPGGGLSKETQYF. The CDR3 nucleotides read TGTGCCAGTACCCCGGGAGGAGGTCTTTCAAAAGAGACCCAGTACTTC. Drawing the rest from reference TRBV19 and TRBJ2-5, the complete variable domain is DGGITQSPKYLFRKEGQNVTLSCEQNLNHDAMYWYRQDPGQGLRLIYYSQIVNDFQKGDIAEGYSVSREKKESFPLTVTSAQKNPTAFYLCASTPGGGLSKETQYFGPGTRLLVL.

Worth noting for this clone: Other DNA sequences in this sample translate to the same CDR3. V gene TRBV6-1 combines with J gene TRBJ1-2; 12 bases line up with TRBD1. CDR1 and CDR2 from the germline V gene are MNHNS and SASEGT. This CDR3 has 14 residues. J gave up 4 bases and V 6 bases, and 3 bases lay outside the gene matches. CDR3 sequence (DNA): TGTGCCAGCAGCGAGGGACAGGGGGCCTATGGCTACACCTTC. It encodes CASSEGQGAYGYTF.

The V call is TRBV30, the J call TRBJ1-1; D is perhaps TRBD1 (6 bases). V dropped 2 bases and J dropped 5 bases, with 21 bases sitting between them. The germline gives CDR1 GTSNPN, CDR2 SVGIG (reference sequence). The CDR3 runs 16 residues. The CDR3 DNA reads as TGTGCCTGGAGTCGAAAACAGCAGGGGTGGGGGACTGAAGCTTTCTTT. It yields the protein CAWSRKQQGWGTEAFF.

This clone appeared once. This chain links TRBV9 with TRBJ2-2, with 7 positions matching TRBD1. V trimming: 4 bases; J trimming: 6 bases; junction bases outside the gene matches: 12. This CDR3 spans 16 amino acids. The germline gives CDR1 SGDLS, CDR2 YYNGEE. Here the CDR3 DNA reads TGTGCCAGCAGCTCTTCCGGACAGGTAGAGGCCGGGGAGCTGTTTTTT. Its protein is CASSSSGQVEAGELFF.

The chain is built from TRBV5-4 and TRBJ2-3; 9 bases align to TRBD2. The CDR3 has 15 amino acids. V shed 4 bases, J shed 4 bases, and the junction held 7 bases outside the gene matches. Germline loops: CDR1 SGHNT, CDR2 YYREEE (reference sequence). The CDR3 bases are TGTGCCAGCAGCCCCAGCGGGGGGAACCCAGATACGCAGTATTTT. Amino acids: CASSPSGGNPDTQYF.